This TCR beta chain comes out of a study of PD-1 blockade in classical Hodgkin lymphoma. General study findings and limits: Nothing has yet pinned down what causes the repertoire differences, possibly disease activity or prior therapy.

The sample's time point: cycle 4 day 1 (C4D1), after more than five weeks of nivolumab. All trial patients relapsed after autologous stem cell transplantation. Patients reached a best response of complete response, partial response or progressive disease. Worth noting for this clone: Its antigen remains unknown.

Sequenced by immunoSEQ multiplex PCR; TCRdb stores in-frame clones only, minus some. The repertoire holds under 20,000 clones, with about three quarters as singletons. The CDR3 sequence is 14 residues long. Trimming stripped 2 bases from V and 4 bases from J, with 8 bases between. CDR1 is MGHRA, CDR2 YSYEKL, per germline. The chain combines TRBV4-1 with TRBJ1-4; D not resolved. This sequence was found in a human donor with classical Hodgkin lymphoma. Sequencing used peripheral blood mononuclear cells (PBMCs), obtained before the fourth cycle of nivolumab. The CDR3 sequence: CASSQSMGNEKLFF. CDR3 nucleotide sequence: TGCGCCAGCAGCCAAAGTATGGGTAATGAAAAACTGTTTTTT.